The 12 T cell receptor beta chains below all came from one sample that was sequenced in a study of early T cells in non-severe SARS-CoV-2 infection. TCRdb reanalysed the 5' RACE reads using MiXCR and keeps one entry per CDR3 protein. This sample has 45,000 to 65,000 distinct CDR3 sequences; around a tenth occur once, and the top ten carry under 5%. The sample was whole blood. The receptor set was obtained from an adult who was a healthcare worker with PCR-confirmed SARS-CoV-2 infection or an uninfected control (not recorded which).

This clonotype was found many times. V and J are TRBV20-1 and TRBJ2-1, with D uncertain. Germline lookup yields CDR1 DFQATT and CDR2 SNEGSKA (reference sequence). This CDR3 is built from 11 residues. Between the trimmed V and J ends, which lost 2 bases and 6 bases, there was a span of 5 bases. This chain's CDR3 is CSARLFNEQFF. In nucleotides, the CDR3 is TGCAGTGCTAGACTGTTCAATGAGCAGTTCTTC.

On this clonotype: At one end, the junction sequence differs from germline, possibly due to a read error. The rearrangement links TRBV7-3 to TRBJ2-1; perhaps TRBD1 as D (6 bases). CDR1 is SGHTA, CDR2 FQGTGA, per germline. The CDR3 consists of 14 residues. The CDR3 loop is CVSSSGGQTNEQFF. The CDR3 bases are TGTGTCAGCAGCTCCGGAGGACAGACGAATGAGCAGTTCTTC.

This clonotype was counted at least ten times. The chain uses TRBV7-3 and TRBJ1-1; D gene unclear. Germline CDR1 SGHTA, CDR2 FQGTGA. This CDR3 region has 13 residues. Trimming left V 4 bases short and J 9 bases short, with 15 bases between. As DNA, the CDR3 is TGTGCCAGCAGCTACGACGTCGGAGGTAAAGCTTTCTTT. It yields the protein CASSYDVGGKAFF.

The chain is built from TRBV7-6 and TRBJ2-1; 10 bases are shared with TRBD2. J was trimmed by 5 bases and V by 1 base; bases with no gene match: 11. The germline CDR1 and CDR2 sequences are SGHVS and FNYEAQ. The CDR3 has 18 residues. The CDR3 bases are TGTGCCAGCAGCTTAGGAGCCTGGAGCGGGGGGGCGGACAATGAGCAGTTCTTC. This gives the protein CASSLGAWSGGADNEQFF. Together with reference TRBV7-6 and TRBJ2-1, the CDR3 gives the full variable domain: GAGVSQSPRYKVTKRGQDVALRCDPISGHVSLYWYRQALGQGPEFLTYFNYEAQQDKSGLPNDRFSAERPEGSISTLTIQRTEQRDSAMYRCASSLGAWSGGADNEQFFGPGTRLTVL.

There are many counts of this clonotype. The V call is TRBV4-1, the J call TRBJ2-2; D is ambiguous. The CDR3 has 15 residues. Germline values: CDR1 MGHRA, CDR2 YSYEKL. V shed 1 base and J shed 2 bases, with 8 bases lying between them. DNA for the CDR3: TGCGCCAGCAGCCAAGGCCCAGGAAACACCGGGGAGCTGTTTTTT. This sequence encodes CASSQGPGNTGELFF.

This clonotype was recorded many times. This chain connects TRBV5-1 to TRBJ2-1; 15 bases match TRBD2. V gave up 3 bases and J gave up 2 bases; unmatched junction bases: 6. Germline V gene lookup returns CDR1 SGHRS and CDR2 YFSETQ. This CDR3 contains 18 residues. The CDR3 nucleotides are TGCGCCAGCAGCTCGGGACTAGCGGGAGGCCTCACCTACAATGAGCAGTTCTTC. This encodes CASSSGLAGGLTYNEQFF.

This clonotype was detected ten times or more. The chain employs TRBV10-3 and TRBJ1-5; D is undetermined. V lost 2 bases and J lost 4, with 3 bases in between. This CDR3 is 12 amino acids long. CDR1 and CDR2 (germline): ENHRY, SYGVKD. CDR3 region: CAISERNQPQHF. CDR3 sequence (DNA): TGTGCCATCAGTGAGAGGAATCAGCCCCAGCATTTT.

This clonotype was counted at least ten times. V gene TRBV2 combines with J gene TRBJ2-7; the D gene could be TRBD1 or TRBD2 (5 bases each). Germline CDR1 is SNHLY and CDR2 is FYNNEI. Trimming took off 10 bases at V and 3 bases at J, with 19 bases between the two ends. This CDR3 contains 14 residues. CDR3 nucleotide sequence: TGTGCCATCCGCGTGGGGGACGGCTACTACGAGCAGTACTTC. It encodes CAIRVGDGYYEQYF. Full variable domain (missing parts from reference TRBV2 and TRBJ2-7): EPEVTQTPSHQVTQMGQEVILRCVPISNHLYFYWYRQILGQKVEFLVSFYNNEISEKSEIFDDQFSVERPDGSNFTLKIRSTKLEDSAMYFCAIRVGDGYYEQYFGPGTRLTVT.

This clonotype was seen ten or more times. The CDR3 loop reads CASSLRDSAGNTIYF. CDR3 coding DNA: TGTGCCAGCTCCCTCAGAGACAGCGCTGGAAACACCATATATTTT. The V call is TRBV18, the J call TRBJ1-3; tentative D call: TRBD1 (5 bases). Per the germline V gene, CDR1 is KGHSH and CDR2 is LQKENI. The V gene lost 6 bases and the J gene lost 2 bases, with 14 bases spanning the gap. CDR3 length: 15 residues.

In its sample, this clonotype was seen a few times. The chain combines TRBV4-3 with TRBJ2-1; D may be TRBD2 (5 bases). Trimming pared 2 bases from V and 8 bases from J, leaving 13 bases between. The CDR3 is 14 amino acids. The germline CDR1 and CDR2 sequences are LGHNA and YSLEER. CDR3 amino acids: CASSQRSLAHEQFF. The CDR3 DNA follows: TGCGCCAGCAGCCAAAGATCCCTAGCACATGAGCAGTTCTTC.

This clonotype was seen many times. This CDR3 is CASSPTGSKNIQYF. The CDR3 DNA reads TGTGCCAGCAGCCCGACAGGATCCAAAAACATTCAGTACTTC. The chain links TRBV7-2 to TRBJ2-4, with TRBD1 as a possible D gene (6 bases). This CDR3 spans 14 amino acids. Trimming pared 5 bases from V and 2 bases from J, leaving 10 bases between. In germline, CDR1 is SGHTA, CDR2 FQGNSA.

The sample holds many counts of this clonotype. This chain links TRBV20-1 with TRBJ2-7, with TRBD1 as a possible D gene (5 bases). V was shortened by 5 bases and J by 5 bases, with 10 bases between the two germline ends. The length of the CDR3 is 11 residues. CDR1 and CDR2 (germline): DFQATT, SNEGSKA (reference sequence). As DNA, the CDR3 is TGCAGTGCTCCCAGGGTCGACGAGCAGTACTTC. Translated, it gives CSAPRVDEQYF.